What follows are 31 T cell receptor beta chains derived from one specimen sequenced in a study of T-cell reconstitution after alpha-beta-depleted transplantation in children. The TCRbeta library incorporated unique molecular identifiers. From the PCR reads, TCRdb called clonotypes with MiXCR, one entry per CDR3 protein. Of about 460,000 distinct CDR3 sequences listed, approximately 10% are singletons. Sequenced here: PBMCs, sampled before TCRalphabeta/CD19-depleted stem cell transplant. The receptor set was obtained from a child aged 2 to 10 with inherited bone marrow failure, due to receive a stem cell transplant.

This clonotype was counted ten times or more. The chain is built from TRBV7-2 and TRBJ2-3, with D unclear. V lost 1 base to trimming and J lost 5 bases, with 10 bases between them. The germline V gene has CDR1 SGHTA and CDR2 FQGNSA. The CDR3 covers 14 residues. The CDR3 region is CASSLGLIQDTQYF. Written as DNA, the CDR3 is TGTGCCAGCAGCTTAGGCCTAATCCAAGATACGCAGTATTTT.

This clonotype appeared many times. This chain links TRBV27 with TRBJ1-6; D unresolved. Looked up from germline, CDR1 is MNHEY and CDR2 is SMNVEV (reference sequence). CDR3 size: 13 residues. Trimming left V 2 bases short and J 6 bases short, with 5 bases between. This CDR3 reads CASSLSSNSPLHF. In DNA, the CDR3 is TGTGCCAGCAGTTTAAGTAGTAATTCACCCCTCCACTTT.

A note on this clonotype: A much larger clone differs from this one at a single base, so this may be a read error. The V gene is TRBV2, the J gene TRBJ2-1; either TRBD1 or TRBD2 may fit D (6 bases each). Germline V gene sequence: CDR1 SNHLY, CDR2 FYNNEI. The V end lost 4 bases, the J end lost 12 bases, and 19 bases lay between the germline ends. The CDR3 contains 14 residues. CDR3: CASSGHGRGGAQFF. CDR3 coding DNA: TGTGCCAGCAGTGGACATGGCAGGGGAGGTGCGCAGTTCTTC.

This clonotype was seen repeatedly, ten times or more. V is TRBV4-3 and J is TRBJ2-7, with a weak D call TRBD2 (5 bases). The CDR3 is 15 amino acids. Germline loops: CDR1 LGHNA, CDR2 YSLEER. Trimming left V 3 bases short and J 4 bases short, with 16 bases between. DNA of the CDR3: TGCGCCAGCAGCCAGGCTTGGGCGGGTACGTACGAGCAGTACTTC. It specifies CASSQAWAGTYEQYF.

The table lists this clonotype with many counts. The J gene is TRBJ2-7, the V gene TRBV15; D is possibly TRBD1 (6 bases). This CDR3 has 14 amino acids. Germline V CDR1 and CDR2: LNHNV, YYDKDF (reference sequence). V was shortened by 3 bases and J by 3 bases, with 12 bases between the two germline ends. CDR3 bases: TGTGCCACCAGCAGCCCCGAGGGGGACTACGAGCAGTACTTC. It is translated as CATSSPEGDYEQYF.

This clonotype appeared many times. The chain carries TRBV4-3 and TRBJ2-1; the D gene is possibly TRBD2 (6 bases). V lost 1 base, J lost 3 bases, and 10 bases lay in between. Germline V CDR1 and CDR2: LGHNA, YSLEER. This CDR3 is built from 15 residues. CDR3 protein: CASSQGPSDYNEQFF. DNA of the CDR3: TGCGCCAGCAGCCAAGGCCCTAGCGACTACAATGAGCAGTTCTTC.

The rearrangement uses TRBV20-1 and TRBJ2-1; TRBD2 aligns across 15 bases. Trimming took 6 bases from V and 0 from J; bases not matched to a gene: 9. This CDR3 has 18 amino acids. Looked up from germline, CDR1 is DFQATT and CDR2 is SNEGSKA (reference sequence). This CDR3 is CSALGLAGGWGSYNEQFF. DNA of the CDR3: TGCAGTGCCCTTGGACTAGCGGGAGGGTGGGGCTCCTACAATGAGCAGTTCTTC.

This clonotype showed up many times. The chain combines TRBV9 with TRBJ2-1; 7 bases line up with TRBD1. Unmatched junction bases numbered 8, after V lost 4 bases and J lost 4 bases. The CDR3 runs to 15 residues. Germline values: CDR1 SGDLS, CDR2 YYNGEE. CDR3 sequence: CASSFSVTGYNEQFF. CDR3 nucleotide sequence: TGTGCCAGCAGCTTCTCCGTGACAGGGTACAATGAGCAGTTCTTC.

This clonotype was recorded at least ten times. The CDR3 protein is CASSSDAQFF. CDR3 sequence (DNA): TGTGCCAGCAGCTCAGACGCGCAGTTCTTC. V and J are TRBV11-2 and TRBJ2-1; D ambiguous. This CDR3 contains 10 residues. In germline, CDR1 is SGHAT, CDR2 FQNNGV. The V gene lost 4 bases and the J gene lost 12 bases, with 7 bases spanning the gap.

At least ten counts were recorded for this clonotype. The chain is built from TRBV29-1 and TRBJ2-7, with 9 bases matching TRBD1. The V and J ends lost 7 bases and 2 bases, in that order; junction bases with no gene match: 9. Germline CDR1 and CDR2: SQVTM and ANQGSEA. The CDR3 has 14 amino acids. The CDR3: CSAPVRDRAYEQYF. CDR3 nucleotides: TGCAGCGCCCCCGTCCGGGACAGGGCCTACGAGCAGTACTTC.

This clonotype occurred a few times. This chain uses TRBV7-2 with TRBJ1-2; D may be TRBD1 (6 bases). Trimming cost V 5 bases and J 5 bases, with 27 bases left between them. Germline V CDR1 and CDR2: SGHTA, FQGNSA. The CDR3 has 18 amino acids. The CDR3 spells CASSALWDISQRAYGYTF. The CDR3 DNA is TGTGCCAGCAGCGCGTTATGGGACATTTCCCAGCGGGCATATGGCTACACCTTC.

The chain joins TRBV28 to TRBJ2-5; D perhaps matches TRBD2 (5 bases). The V and J ends lost 5 bases and 0 bases respectively, with 16 bases between them. The CDR3 contains 16 residues. CDR1 and CDR2 from the germline V gene are MDHEN and SYDVKM. This chain's CDR3 is CASSQRRTRYQETQYF. For the CDR3, the DNA is TGTGCCAGCAGTCAGAGGCGGACTCGATACCAAGAGACCCAGTACTTC.

As for this clonotype: This sequence may be a read error, since a much larger clone differs from it by one base. This rearrangement joins TRBV20-1 to TRBJ2-3; the match to TRBD2 covers 8 bases. Germline CDR1 is DFQATT and CDR2 is SNEGSKA (reference sequence). V lost 6 bases and J lost 3; bases outside the gene matches: 8. The CDR3 consists of 14 residues. The CDR3 spells CSALTRGRTDTQYF. CDR3 sequence (DNA): TGCAGTGCCCTTACTCGCGGGAGGACAGATACGCAGTATTTT.

Concerning this clonotype: This may be a read error, as it is one base from a much larger clone. This chain connects TRBV28 to TRBJ2-3; D remains ambiguous. The CDR3 is 14 amino acids. V lost 3 bases and J lost 6, with 13 bases in between. Germline V gene lookup returns CDR1 MDHEN and CDR2 SYDVKM. CDR3 sequence reads: CASSLDRSRDTQYF. The CDR3 DNA reads TGTGCCAGCAGTTTGGACCGGTCGAGGGATACGCAGTATTTT.

In this sample, this clonotype turned up many times. V and J are TRBV25-1 and TRBJ1-1; D perhaps matches TRBD1 (6 bases). The CDR3 contains 13 residues. V lost 6 bases, J lost 4 bases, and 12 bases lay in between. Germline V gene lookup returns CDR1 MGHDK and CDR2 SYGVNS. Here the CDR3 DNA reads TGTGCCAGCAGGGTACAGGGAGGCACTGAAGCTTTCTTT. Its translation: CASRVQGGTEAFF.

This chain connects TRBV5-4 to TRBJ2-1; a possible D gene is TRBD2 (6 bases). The CDR3 totals 16 residues. The germline V and J ends were trimmed by 0 bases and 3 bases, with 13 bases remaining between them. Germline CDR1 is SGHNT and CDR2 is YYREEE (reference sequence). The CDR3 loop reads CASSLEALALYNEQFF. CDR3 nucleotide sequence: TGTGCCAGCAGCTTGGAGGCACTAGCCCTCTACAATGAGCAGTTCTTC.

This clonotype was counted many times. V and J are TRBV20-1 and TRBJ2-5; TRBD2 aligns across 12 bases. CDR1 is DFQATT, CDR2 SNEGSKA, per germline (reference sequence). This CDR3 has 19 amino acids. The J segment lost 5 bases and the V segment lost 5 bases, leaving 21 bases of the junction unmatched. CDR3 DNA: TGCAGTGCTTCCCGTTTAGTTCTAGCGGGAGGGCTTCCGGGGGAGACCCAGTACTTC. This translates into CSASRLVLAGGLPGETQYF.

In this sample, this clonotype turned up many times. The rearrangement joins TRBV28 to TRBJ2-3; D possibly corresponds to TRBD2 (5 bases). Germline loops: CDR1 MDHEN, CDR2 SYDVKM. The CDR3 has 17 residues. Trimming took 6 bases from V and 2 from J, leaving 21 bases between them. The CDR3 sequence: CASRGGRVLGPTDTQYF. CDR3 bases: TGTGCCAGCAGAGGAGGTCGGGTCCTAGGCCCCACAGATACGCAGTATTTT.

Concerning this clonotype itself: One base away lies a much larger clone, so this may be a sequencing read error. No conserved phenylalanine or tryptophan ends this CDR3, so it is likely a read error. The V call is TRBV7-9, the J call TRBJ1-5, with TRBD1 matching over 8 bases. Per germline, CDR1 SEHNR and CDR2 FQNEAQ (reference sequence). CDR3 length equals 14 residues. J gave up 6 bases and V 7 bases, and 8 bases lay outside the gene matches. The CDR3 DNA sequence: TGTGCCAGCACGACAGGGGATTATGGTCAGCCCCAGCATTGT. This codes for CASTTGDYGQPQHC.

Ten or more counts support this clonotype. The V call is TRBV27, the J call TRBJ2-2; a possible D gene is TRBD1 (6 bases). CDR1 is MNHEY and CDR2 is SMNVEV in the germline V gene (reference sequence). There are 12 residues in the CDR3. V was pared by 8 bases and J by 4 bases, with 8 bases between. The CDR3 region has the DNA TGTGCCAGCGGGACATCCACCGGGGAGCTGTTTTTT. It yields the protein CASGTSTGELFF.

There are many counts of this clonotype. The rearrangement links TRBV27 to TRBJ2-7; D gene uncertain. CDR1 and CDR2 from the germline V gene are MNHEY and SMNVEV (reference sequence). CDR3 length equals 14 residues. The V end lost 6 bases, the J end lost 7 bases, and 19 bases lay between the germline ends. The CDR3 reads CASSSGLPPSEQYF. CDR3 sequence (DNA): TGTGCCAGCAGCTCGGGCCTCCCTCCGAGTGAGCAGTACTTC.

This clonotype was seen many times. V usage is TRBV5-1 and J usage is TRBJ2-1; TRBD2 matches 10 bases. Germline loops: CDR1 SGHRS, CDR2 YFSETQ. The CDR3 spans 18 residues. The ends lost 0 bases at V and 3 bases at J; junction bases unmatched: 9. Written as DNA, the CDR3 is TGCGCCAGCAGCTTGGTTCCCCTAGCGGGAGCTCTCTACAATGAGCAGTTCTTC. It translates to CASSLVPLAGALYNEQFF.

This clonotype appeared a few times. The V call is TRBV20-1, the J call TRBJ1-2; D is unclear. Trimming pared 1 base from V and 4 bases from J, leaving 16 bases between. This CDR3 has 15 residues. The germline V gene has CDR1 DFQATT and CDR2 SNEGSKA (reference sequence). DNA for the CDR3: TGCAGTGCTAGAGTAATGACACCCCCTACCTATGGCTACACCTTC. Protein: CSARVMTPPTYGYTF.

This clonotype was detected ten times or more. V and J are TRBV7-6 and TRBJ2-6; D is ambiguous. Germline CDR1 reads SGHVS; CDR2 reads FNYEAQ. This CDR3 has 19 residues. V lost 1 base to trimming and J lost 0 bases, with 16 bases between them. For the CDR3, the DNA is TGTGCCAGCAGCTTAGTCGCCAGGCCCCTTAGCTCTGGGGCCAACGTCCTGACTTTC. It codes for CASSLVARPLSSGANVLTF.

The chain couples TRBV19 to TRBJ2-1; D is unclear. This CDR3 comprises 15 residues. V gave up 3 bases and J gave up 0 bases, with 9 bases separating them. Germline V lookup: CDR1 LNHDA, CDR2 SQIVND (reference sequence). The CDR3 region is CASSMIPGSYNEQFF. The CDR3 nucleotides read TGTGCCAGTAGTATGATACCGGGCTCCTACAATGAGCAGTTCTTC.

The rearrangement joins TRBV12-3 or TRBV12-4 to TRBJ2-7, with 11 bases aligning to TRBD2. The CDR3 is 15 amino acids. V dropped 5 bases and J dropped 2; count of bases not matched to a gene: 5. CDR3 coding DNA: TGTGCCAGCAGTGGCGGGACTAGCGGAACCTACGAGCAGTACTTC. It codes for CASSGGTSGTYEQYF.

Only one count was recorded for this clonotype. This CDR3 is missing its conserved last phenylalanine or tryptophan, likely due to a read error. The chain combines TRBV12-3 or TRBV12-4 with TRBJ2-7; 8 nucleotides agree with TRBD1. The trim removed 5 bases at V and 2 bases at J, leaving 5 bases unmatched. The CDR3 spans 14 residues. The CDR3 reads CASSLQGATYEQYS. The CDR3 DNA is TGTGCCAGCAGTCTCCAGGGGGCGACCTACGAGCAGTACTCC.

The chain carries TRBV28 and TRBJ2-7; 9 bases align to TRBD2. CDR1 and CDR2 (germline): MDHEN, SYDVKM. Trimming cost V 6 bases and J 2 bases; bases outside gene matches: 8. CDR3 size: 15 residues. CDR3 protein: CASSPGAGGTYEQYF. CDR3 in DNA: TGTGCCAGCAGCCCCGGGGCGGGAGGGACCTACGAGCAGTACTTC.

This clonotype was seen repeatedly, ten times or more. The chain recombines TRBV5-6 with TRBJ1-5; unclear D gene. The CDR3 covers 13 residues. Germline lookup yields CDR1 SGHDT and CDR2 YYEEEE. V lost 2 bases to trimming and J lost 5 bases, with 8 bases between them. The CDR3 here is CASSFGRDQPQHF. DNA of the CDR3: TGTGCCAGCAGCTTTGGTCGGGATCAGCCCCAGCATTTT.

A few counts support this clonotype. The chain links TRBV4-3 to TRBJ1-6; D is undetermined. The CDR3 contains 16 residues. Germline V gene lookup returns CDR1 LGHNA and CDR2 YSLEER. V lost 0 bases, J lost 4 bases, and 10 bases lay in between. CDR3 loop: CASSQERKQYNSPLHF. The DNA for the CDR3 is TGCGCCAGCAGCCAAGAAAGGAAACAGTATAATTCACCCCTCCACTTT.

This clonotype appeared many times. This sequence joins TRBV15 and TRBJ2-5; possibly TRBD2 for D (6 bases). CDR1 is LNHNV and CDR2 is YYDKDF in the germline V gene (reference sequence). Trimming removed 0 bases from V and 7 bases from J, with 21 bases in between. CDR3 length: 17 amino acids. DNA for the CDR3: TGTGCCACCAGCAGAGACCAGCAGACCGGGACTTCGGGGACCCAGTACTTC. This encodes CATSRDQQTGTSGTQYF. The variable domain in full, completed from reference TRBV15 and TRBJ2-5, reads DAMVIQNPRYQVTQFGKPVTLSCSQTLNHNVMYWYQQKSSQAPKLLFHYYDKDFNNEADTPDNFQSRRPNTSFCFLDIRSPGLGDTAMYLCATSRDQQTGTSGTQYFGPGTRLLVL.